Presented here are 6 T cell receptor beta chains from one specimen sequenced in a study of identical twins. In TCRdb, the 5' RACE reads were re-called with MiXCR into one record per CDR3 protein. The profile covers around 370,000 distinct CDR3 sequences, with 7% to 9.5% appearing a single time and roughly 9% taken by the ten largest. Source material: naive T cells sorted from blood. The receptors were sampled from a woman between 45 and 60 years old in good health.

This clonotype was seen many times. The chain recombines TRBV3-1 with TRBJ1-2; D perhaps matches TRBD1 (6 bases). The CDR3 length is 14 residues. Germline lookup yields CDR1 LGHDT and CDR2 YNNKEL (reference sequence). Trimming stripped 4 bases from V and 5 bases from J, with 14 bases between. The chain's CDR3 is CASSPPDRPYGYTF. The CDR3 nucleotides are TGTGCCAGCAGCCCCCCCGACAGGCCTTATGGCTACACCTTC.

The chain has TRBV24-1 and TRBJ2-4; D is unclear. V was pared by 3 bases and J by 8 bases, with 7 bases between. This CDR3 is built from 12 residues. Germline V gene lookup returns CDR1 KGHDR and CDR2 SFDVKD. The chain's CDR3 is CATSDEWDIQYF. The CDR3 nucleotides read TGTGCCACCAGTGATGAGTGGGACATTCAGTACTTC.

This clonotype occurred a few times. The chain has TRBV25-1 and TRBJ2-5; 7 bases match TRBD1. In germline, CDR1 is MGHDK, CDR2 SYGVNS. The CDR3 runs to 13 residues. V gave up 3 bases and J gave up 4 bases; unmatched junction bases: 2. The CDR3 is CASSDQGVETQYF. The CDR3 DNA is TGTGCCAGCAGTGATCAGGGGGTAGAGACCCAGTACTTC.

This clonotype has just a few counts. The V and J genes are TRBV6-5 and TRBJ2-4; 10 bases are shared with TRBD1. CDR3 length: 15 amino acids. V lost 4 bases and J lost 3; bases outside the gene matches: 3. CDR1 and CDR2 from the germline V gene are MNHEY and SVGAGI. The DNA for the CDR3 is TGTGCCAGCAGTTCCGGGACAGGGGTCAAAAACATTCAGTACTTC. As protein: CASSSGTGVKNIQYF.

This clonotype has only a few counts. The chain uses TRBV30 and TRBJ2-2; D remains unclear. Trimming removed 3 bases from V and 9 bases from J, with 5 bases in between. In germline, CDR1 is GTSNPN, CDR2 SVGIG (reference sequence). The CDR3 consists of 10 residues. CDR3 bases: TGTGCCTGGAGGAAGTGGGAGCTGTTTTTT. Protein sequence: CAWRKWELFF.

The sample holds many counts of this clonotype. The chain employs TRBV7-9 and TRBJ2-1, with 9 bases lining up with TRBD2. CDR3 length: 13 amino acids. The junction had 0 bases not matched to a gene; V was cut back by 0 bases and J by 9 bases. CDR1 and CDR2 from the germline V gene are SEHNR and FQNEAQ (reference sequence). The CDR3 spells CASSLALAGEQFF. DNA of the CDR3: TGTGCCAGCAGCTTAGCACTAGCGGGTGAGCAGTTCTTC.